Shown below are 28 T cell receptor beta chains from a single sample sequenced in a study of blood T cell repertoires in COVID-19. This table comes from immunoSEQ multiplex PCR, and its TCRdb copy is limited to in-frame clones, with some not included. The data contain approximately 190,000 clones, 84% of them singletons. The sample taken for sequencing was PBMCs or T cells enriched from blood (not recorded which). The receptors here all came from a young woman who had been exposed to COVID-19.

The DNA of the CDR3 is TGTGCCAGCAGCCAACCCGACAGGGGAGGCAATCAGCCCCAGCATTTT. Translating gives CASSQPDRGGNQPQHF. The genes are TRBV5-5 and TRBJ1-5; 8 nucleotides align to TRBD1. The CDR3 runs to 16 residues. Germline trimming cut 4 bases from V and 2 bases from J; bases unmatched to any gene: 8. Looked up from germline, CDR1 is SGHKS and CDR2 is YYEKEE (reference sequence).

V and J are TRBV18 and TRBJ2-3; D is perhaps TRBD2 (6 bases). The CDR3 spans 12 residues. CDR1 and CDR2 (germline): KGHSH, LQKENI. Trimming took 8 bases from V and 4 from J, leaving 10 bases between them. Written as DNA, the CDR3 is TGTGCCAGCCCTGGAGGGGCAGATACGCAGTATTTT. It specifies CASPGGADTQYF.

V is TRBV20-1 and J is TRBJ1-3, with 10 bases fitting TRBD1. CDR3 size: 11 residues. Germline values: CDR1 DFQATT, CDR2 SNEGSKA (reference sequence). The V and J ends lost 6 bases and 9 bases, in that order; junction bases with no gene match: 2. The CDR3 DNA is TGCAGTGCGGGACAGGGGACCACCATATATTTT. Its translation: CSAGQGTTIYF.

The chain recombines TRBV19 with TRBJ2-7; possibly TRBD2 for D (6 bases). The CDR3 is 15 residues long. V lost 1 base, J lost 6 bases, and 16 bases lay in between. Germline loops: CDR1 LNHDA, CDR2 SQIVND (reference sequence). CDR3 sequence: CASSIGVQLASEQYF. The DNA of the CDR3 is TGTGCCAGTAGTATAGGAGTGCAACTAGCTAGCGAGCAGTACTTC.

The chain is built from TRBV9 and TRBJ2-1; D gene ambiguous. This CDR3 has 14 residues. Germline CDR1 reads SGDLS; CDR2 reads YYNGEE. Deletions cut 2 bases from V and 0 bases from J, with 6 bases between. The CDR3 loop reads CASSVAGSYNEQFF. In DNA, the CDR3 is TGTGCCAGCAGCGTTGCCGGCTCCTACAATGAGCAGTTCTTC. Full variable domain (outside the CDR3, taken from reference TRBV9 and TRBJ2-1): DSGVTQTPKHLITATGQRVTLRCSPRSGDLSVYWYQQSLDQGLQFLIQYYNGEERAKGNILERFSAQQFPDLHSELNLSSLELGDSALYFCASSVAGSYNEQFFGPGTRLTVL.

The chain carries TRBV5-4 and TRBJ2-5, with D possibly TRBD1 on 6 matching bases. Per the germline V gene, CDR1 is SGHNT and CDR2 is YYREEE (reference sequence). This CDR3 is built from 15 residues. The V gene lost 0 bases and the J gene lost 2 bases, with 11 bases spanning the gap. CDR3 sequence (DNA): TGTGCCAGCAGCTTGGGACAGGCGGTACAAGAGACCCAGTACTTC. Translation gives CASSLGQAVQETQYF.

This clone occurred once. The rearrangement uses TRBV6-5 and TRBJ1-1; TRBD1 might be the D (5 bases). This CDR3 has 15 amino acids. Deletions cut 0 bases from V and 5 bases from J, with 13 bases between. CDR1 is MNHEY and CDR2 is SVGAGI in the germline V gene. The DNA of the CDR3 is TGTGCCAGCAGTTACTCGGCAGGGATGGGAACTGAAGCTTTCTTT. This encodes CASSYSAGMGTEAFF.

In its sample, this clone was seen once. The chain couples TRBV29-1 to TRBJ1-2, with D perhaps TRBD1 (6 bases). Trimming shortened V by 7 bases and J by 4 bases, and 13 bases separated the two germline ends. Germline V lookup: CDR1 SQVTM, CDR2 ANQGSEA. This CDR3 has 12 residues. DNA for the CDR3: TGCAGCGCTGGAGGGGGGGCCTATGGCTACACCTTC. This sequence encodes CSAGGGAYGYTF.

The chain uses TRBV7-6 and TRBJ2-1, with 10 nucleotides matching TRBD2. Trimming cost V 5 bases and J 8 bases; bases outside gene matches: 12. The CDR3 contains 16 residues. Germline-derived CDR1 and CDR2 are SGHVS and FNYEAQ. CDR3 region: CASSRNSGGYEDEQFF. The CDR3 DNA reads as TGTGCCAGCAGCCGCAATAGCGGGGGGTATGAGGATGAGCAGTTCTTC. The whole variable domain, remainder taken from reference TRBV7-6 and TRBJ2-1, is GAGVSQSPRYKVTKRGQDVALRCDPISGHVSLYWYRQALGQGPEFLTYFNYEAQQDKSGLPNDRFSAERPEGSISTLTIQRTEQRDSAMYRCASSRNSGGYEDEQFFGPGTRLTVL.

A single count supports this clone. In DNA form, the CDR3 reads TGTGCCAGCAGGGTTGCAGTCTCCTACAATGAGCAGTTCTTC. Encoded protein: CASRVAVSYNEQFF. The chain is built from TRBV2 and TRBJ2-1, with unresolved D. The V and J ends lost 6 bases and 0 bases respectively, with 9 bases between them. There are 14 residues in the CDR3. Germline V gene data show CDR1 as SNHLY and CDR2 as FYNNEI.

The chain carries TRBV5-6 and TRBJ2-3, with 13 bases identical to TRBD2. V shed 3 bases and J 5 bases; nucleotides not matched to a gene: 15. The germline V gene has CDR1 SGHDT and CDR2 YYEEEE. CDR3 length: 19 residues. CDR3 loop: CASSSPYFTSGGAQDTQYF. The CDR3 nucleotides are TGTGCCAGCAGCTCCCCATACTTTACTAGCGGGGGGGCCCAAGATACGCAGTATTTT. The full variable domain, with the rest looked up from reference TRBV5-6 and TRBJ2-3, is DAGVTQSPTHLIKTRGQQVTLRCSPKSGHDTVSWYQQALGQGPQFIFQYYEEEERQRGNFPDRFSGHQFPNYSSELNVNALLLGDSALYLCASSSPYFTSGGAQDTQYFGPGTRLTVL.

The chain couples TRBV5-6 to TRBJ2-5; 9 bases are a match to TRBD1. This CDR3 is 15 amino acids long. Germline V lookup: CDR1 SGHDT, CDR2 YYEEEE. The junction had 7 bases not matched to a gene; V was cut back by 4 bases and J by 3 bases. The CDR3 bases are TGTGCCAGCAGCGCTACGACAGGGGGGGAAGAGACCCAGTACTTC. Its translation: CASSATTGGEETQYF. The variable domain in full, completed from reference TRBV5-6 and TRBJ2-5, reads DAGVTQSPTHLIKTRGQQVTLRCSPKSGHDTVSWYQQALGQGPQFIFQYYEEEERQRGNFPDRFSGHQFPNYSSELNVNALLLGDSALYLCASSATTGGEETQYFGPGTRLLVL.

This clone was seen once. The CDR3 DNA reads TGTGCCAGCAGCGTAGGGACAGCACAAGAGACCCAGTACTTC. Translation: CASSVGTAQETQYF. The gene calls are TRBV9 and TRBJ2-5; D is perhaps TRBD1 (6 bases). V was pared by 0 bases and J by 2 bases, with 8 bases between. The CDR3 extends over 14 amino acids. Per the germline V gene, CDR1 is SGDLS and CDR2 is YYNGEE.

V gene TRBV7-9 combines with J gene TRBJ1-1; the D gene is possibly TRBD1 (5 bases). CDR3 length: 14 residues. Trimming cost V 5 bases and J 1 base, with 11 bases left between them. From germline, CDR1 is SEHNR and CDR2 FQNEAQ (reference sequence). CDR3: CASSGSGQNTEAFF. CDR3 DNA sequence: TGTGCCAGCAGCGGGTCCGGACAGAACACTGAAGCTTTCTTT.

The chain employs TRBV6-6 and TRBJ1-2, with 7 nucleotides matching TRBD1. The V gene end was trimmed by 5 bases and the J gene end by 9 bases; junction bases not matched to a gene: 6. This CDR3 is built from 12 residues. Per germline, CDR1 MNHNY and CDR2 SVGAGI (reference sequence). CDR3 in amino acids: CASSPGTVSYTF. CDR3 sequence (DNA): TGTGCCAGCAGTCCTGGGACAGTAAGCTACACCTTC.

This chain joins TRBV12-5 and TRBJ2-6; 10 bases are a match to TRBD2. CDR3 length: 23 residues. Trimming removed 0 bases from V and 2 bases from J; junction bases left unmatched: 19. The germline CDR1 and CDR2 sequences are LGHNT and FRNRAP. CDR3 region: CASGLVLLYSGGVGGAGANVLTF. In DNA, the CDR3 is TGTGCTAGTGGTTTGGTACTACTCTACAGCGGGGGGGTTGGCGGGGCTGGGGCCAACGTCCTGACTTTC.

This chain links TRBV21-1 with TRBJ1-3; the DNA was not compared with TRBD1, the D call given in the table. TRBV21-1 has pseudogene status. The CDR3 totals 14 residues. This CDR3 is CASSGASSGNTIYF. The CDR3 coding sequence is TGTGCCAGCAGTGGGGCCTCCTCTGGAAACACCATATATTTT.

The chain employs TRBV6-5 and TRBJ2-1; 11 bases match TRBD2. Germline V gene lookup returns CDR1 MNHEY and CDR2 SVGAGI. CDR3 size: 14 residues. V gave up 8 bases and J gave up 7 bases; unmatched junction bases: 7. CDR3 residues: CASHTSGGKNEQFF. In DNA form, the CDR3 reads TGTGCCAGCCATACTAGCGGGGGAAAAAATGAGCAGTTCTTC.

CDR3 DNA: TGCGCCAGCAGCTTGTCGAGCAGGGGACCCAACTATAATTCACCCCTCCACTTT. As protein: CASSLSSRGPNYNSPLHF. This sequence joins TRBV5-1 and TRBJ1-6, with D perhaps TRBD1 (6 bases). The CDR3 runs 18 residues. Germline CDR1 reads SGHRS; CDR2 reads YFSETQ. Trimming removed 1 base from V and 3 bases from J, with 17 bases in between.

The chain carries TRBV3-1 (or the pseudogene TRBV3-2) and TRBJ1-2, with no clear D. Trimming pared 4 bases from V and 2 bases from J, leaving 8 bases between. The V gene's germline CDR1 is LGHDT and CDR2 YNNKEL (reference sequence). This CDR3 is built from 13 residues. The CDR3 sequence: CASSPVFNYGYTF. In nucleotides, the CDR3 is TGTGCCAGCAGCCCTGTTTTCAACTATGGCTACACCTTC.

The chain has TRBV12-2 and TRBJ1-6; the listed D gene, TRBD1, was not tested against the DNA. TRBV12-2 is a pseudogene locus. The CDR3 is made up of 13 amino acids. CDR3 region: CASRPRQGRALHF. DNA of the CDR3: TGTGCAAGTCGCCCCAGACAGGGTCGGGCCCTCCACTTT.

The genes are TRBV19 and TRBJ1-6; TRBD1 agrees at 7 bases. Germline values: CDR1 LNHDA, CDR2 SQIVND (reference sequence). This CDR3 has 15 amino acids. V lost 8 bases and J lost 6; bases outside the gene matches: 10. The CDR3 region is CASEGQGDFNSPLHF. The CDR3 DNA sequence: TGTGCCAGTGAAGGGCAGGGGGATTTTAATTCACCCCTCCACTTT.

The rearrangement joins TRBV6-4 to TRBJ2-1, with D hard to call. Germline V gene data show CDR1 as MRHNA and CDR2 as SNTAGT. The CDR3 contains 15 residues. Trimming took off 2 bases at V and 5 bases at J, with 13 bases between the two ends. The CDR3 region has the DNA TGTGCCAGCAGTGACGGGCAGAGCCCCAACAATGAGCAGTTCTTC. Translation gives CASSDGQSPNNEQFF.

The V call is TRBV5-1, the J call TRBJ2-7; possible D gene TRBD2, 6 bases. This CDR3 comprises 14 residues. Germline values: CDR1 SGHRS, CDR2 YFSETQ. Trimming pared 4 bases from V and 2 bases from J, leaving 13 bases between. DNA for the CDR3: TGCGCCAGCAGCAAAGGACTACTTACCTACGAGCAGTACTTC. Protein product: CASSKGLLTYEQYF. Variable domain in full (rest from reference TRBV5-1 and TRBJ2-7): KAGVTQTPRYLIKTRGQQVTLSCSPISGHRSVSWYQQTPGQGLQFLFEYFSETQRNKGNFPGRFSGRQFSNSRSEMNVSTLELGDSALYLCASSKGLLTYEQYFGPGTRLTVT.

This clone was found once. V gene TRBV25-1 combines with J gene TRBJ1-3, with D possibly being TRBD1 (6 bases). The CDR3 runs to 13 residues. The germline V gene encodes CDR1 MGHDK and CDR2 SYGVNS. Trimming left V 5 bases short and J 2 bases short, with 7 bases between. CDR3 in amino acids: CASSNRAGNTIYF. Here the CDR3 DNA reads TGTGCCAGCAGTAACAGGGCTGGAAACACCATATATTTT.

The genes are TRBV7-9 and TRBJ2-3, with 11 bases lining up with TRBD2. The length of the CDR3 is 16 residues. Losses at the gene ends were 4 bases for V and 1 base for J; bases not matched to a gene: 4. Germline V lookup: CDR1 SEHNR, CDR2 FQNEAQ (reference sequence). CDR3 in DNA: TGTGCCAGCAGCTCGCCGGGACTAGCGGGCACAGATACGCAGTATTTT. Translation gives CASSSPGLAGTDTQYF.

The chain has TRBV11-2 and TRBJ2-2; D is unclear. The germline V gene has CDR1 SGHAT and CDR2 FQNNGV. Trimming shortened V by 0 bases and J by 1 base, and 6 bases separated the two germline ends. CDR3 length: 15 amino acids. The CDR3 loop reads CASSLEEMNTGELFF. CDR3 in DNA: TGTGCCAGCAGCTTAGAGGAGATGAACACCGGGGAGCTGTTTTTT.

The CDR3 sequence is CASSQDRQANYGYTF. As DNA, the CDR3 is TGTGCCAGCAGCCAAGATCGGCAGGCTAACTATGGCTACACCTTC. The chain has TRBV14 and TRBJ1-2; D remains ambiguous. Trimming shortened V by 0 bases and J by 0 bases, and 8 bases separated the two germline ends. From germline, CDR1 is SGHDN and CDR2 FVKESK. The CDR3 is 15 amino acids.